This is a list of T cell receptor beta chains from one sample in a study of blood T cell repertoires in COVID-19. Clones were sequenced by immunoSEQ multiplex PCR, and TCRdb holds only the in-frame ones, with some missing. The repertoire holds 210,000 or so clones, with roughly 85% as singletons. Sequencing input: peripheral blood. These receptors came from a man aged 45-60 years with COVID-19, enrolled during active disease. Both conserved end residues are part of each CDR3. D genes are given only for firm matches. Clone size is shown for a subset of rows, as once, few, many or a class of expanded clone.

j_call: TRBJ2-1
d_call: .
v_call: TRBV7-3
clone_size: many
cdr3_nt: TGTGCCAGCAGCTTAATAGCGACGGAAGGGAATGAGCAGTTCTTC
cdr3_aa: CASSLIATEGNEQFF

j_call: TRBJ2-5
d_call: TRBD1
v_call: TRBV5-1
clone_size: .
cdr3_nt: TGCGCCAGCAGCCAAAACAGGGGAGAGACCCAGTACTTC
cdr3_aa: CASSQNRGETQYF

j_call: TRBJ2-2
d_call: TRBD1
v_call: TRBV5-1
clone_size: .
cdr3_nt: TGCGCCAGCAGCCACGGACAGGGGGCTGGCGGGGAGCTGTTTTTT
cdr3_aa: CASSHGQGAGGELFF

j_call: TRBJ2-5
d_call: TRBD2
v_call: TRBV3-1/TRBV3-2
clone_size: .
cdr3_nt: TGTGCCAGCAGCCCAACTCTAGCGGGGAAAGAGACCCAGTACTTC
cdr3_aa: CASSPTLAGKETQYF

j_call: TRBJ2-7
d_call: TRBD1
v_call: TRBV6-5
clone_size: few
cdr3_nt: TGTGCCAGCAGCCTGGACAGGGGGAACGAGCAGTACTTC
cdr3_aa: CASSLDRGNEQYF

j_call: TRBJ2-1
d_call: TRBD1
v_call: TRBV11-2
clone_size: .
cdr3_nt: TGTGCCAGCAGCTTAGAGCGACAGGGGGCTGTCAATGAGCAGTTCTTC
cdr3_aa: CASSLERQGAVNEQFF

j_call: TRBJ1-5
d_call: .
v_call: TRBV21-1
clone_size: once
cdr3_nt: TGTGCCAGCAACCGAGGGGATGACAGGGGGACAGTTAGCAATCAGCCCCAGCATTTT
cdr3_aa: CASNRGDDRGTVSNQPQHF

j_call: TRBJ1-1
d_call: .
v_call: TRBV23-1
clone_size: .
cdr3_nt: TGCGCCAGCGGGGGGAGAATATGGAACACTGAAGCTTTCTTT
cdr3_aa: CASGGRIWNTEAFF

j_call: TRBJ1-2
d_call: TRBD1
v_call: TRBV7-8
clone_size: .
cdr3_nt: TGTGCCAGCAGCTTAGGACAGGGCGGGGGCTACACCTTC
cdr3_aa: CASSLGQGGGYTF

j_call: TRBJ1-5
d_call: TRBD1
v_call: TRBV10-1
clone_size: .
cdr3_nt: TGCGCCAGCAGTTCCCTCCTTCGGGACAGGGAAGGAGGTCAGCCCCAGCATTTT
cdr3_aa: CASSSLLRDREGGQPQHF